The 5 T cell receptor beta chains below were found in one sample sequenced in a study of graft-versus-host responses after intestinal transplantation. The table came from immunoSEQ multiplex PCR; TCRdb's copy has only in-frame clones and leaves some out. The table includes under 4,500 clones, 70% to 85% detected once. Processing released intraepithelial and lamina propria lymphocytes from the graft tissue. The sample was ileum tissue, taken 9 days after transplant. Every receptor here comes from a human patient who received an intestinal transplant, so some T cells may come from the graft donor.

V and J are TRBV6-5 and TRBJ2-7, with 11 bases matching TRBD2. CDR1 and CDR2 (germline): MNHEY, SVGAGI. This CDR3 comprises 15 residues. V gave up 6 bases and J gave up 2 bases; unmatched junction bases: 6. CDR3 in DNA: TGTGCCAGCAGCCAAGGGACTAGCGGTACCTACGAGCAGTACTTC. The encoded protein is CASSQGTSGTYEQYF.

CDR3: CASSESAHSYNEQFF. The CDR3, as DNA: TGTGCCAGCAGTGAATCAGCCCACTCCTACAATGAGCAGTTCTTC. The chain has TRBV25-1 and TRBJ2-1, with D uncertain. Germline V gene lookup returns CDR1 MGHDK and CDR2 SYGVNS. The germline V and J ends were trimmed by 1 base and 0 bases, with 7 bases remaining between them. The CDR3 covers 15 residues.

The J gene is TRBJ2-5, the V gene TRBV4-1; TRBD2 matches at 12 bases. CDR1 is MGHRA, CDR2 YSYEKL, per germline. Trimming removed 2 bases from V and 4 bases from J; junction bases left unmatched: 2. CDR3 length equals 15 residues. The CDR3 protein is CASSQSGLAGETQYF. The CDR3 region has the DNA TGCGCCAGCAGCCAATCGGGACTAGCGGGAGAGACCCAGTACTTC.

The chain employs TRBV25-1 and TRBJ2-7; D may be TRBD1 (6 bases). Germline assignment: CDR1 MGHDK and CDR2 SYGVNS. The V end was cut by 1 base, the J end by 2 bases, with 6 bases between. The CDR3 sequence is 13 residues long. The CDR3 coding sequence is TGTGCCAGCAGTGAATGGGACACCTACGAGCAGTACTTC. Translating it yields CASSEWDTYEQYF.

The chain couples TRBV11-3 to TRBJ2-5; 7 bases fit TRBD2. The DNA end is more similar to TRBJ2-7, so the J call may be wrong. Germline CDR1 reads SGHNT; CDR2 reads YENEEA. The CDR3 spans 17 residues. CDR3 in amino acids: CASSLPGRAPEDYEQYF. In nucleotides, the CDR3 is TGTGCCAGCAGCCTCCCAGGGAGGGCCCCAGAGGACTACGAGCAGTACTTC.